This TCR beta chain was recovered during a study of technical replicates of blood from several donors. J lost 11 bases, V lost 2 bases, and 14 bases had no gene match. The CDR3 loop spans 18 amino acids. Germline loops: CDR1 SGHVS, CDR2 FQNEAQ. The data were produced by immunoSEQ multiplex PCR, yet TCRdb's version contains in-frame clones alone and is incomplete. The repertoire holds 60,000 to 90,000 clones, with approximately 97% as singletons. This receptor was identified in a human donor in good health. Sequenced: T cells isolated from PBMCs. The chain is built from TRBV7-8 and TRBJ2-5; 16 nucleotides line up with TRBD2. The CDR3 reads CASSLYTGTSGRAASQYF. CDR3 DNA sequence: TGTGCCAGCAGCTTATACACCGGGACTAGCGGGAGGGCCGCTTCTCAGTACTTC.